The table lists the clone carrying this T cell receptor (beta chain) with a count of one. TCRdb's copy holds only in-frame clones and misses some; the assay was immunoSEQ multiplex PCR. The sample has some 4,000 clones; approximately 80% are singletons. The sample comes from a study of neoadjuvant nivolumab and ipilimumab in lung cancer. CDR1 and CDR2 from the germline V gene are PRHDT and FYEKMQ (reference sequence). V lost 5 bases, J lost 0 bases, and 13 bases lay in between. This CDR3 is built from 15 residues. This chain joins TRBV13 and TRBJ1-2, with D perhaps TRBD1 (5 bases). Sequenced here: normal lung tissue adjacent to the tumor, sampled after neoadjuvant nivolumab, alone or with ipilimumab, at or shortly before surgery. The TCR originated in an adult with non-small cell lung cancer. Some clones in this sample may be carry-over from other donors' samples. DNA for the CDR3: TGTGCCAGCAGCAGATCAGGGCTCCCTAACTATGGCTACACCTTC. Protein sequence: CASSRSGLPNYGYTF.